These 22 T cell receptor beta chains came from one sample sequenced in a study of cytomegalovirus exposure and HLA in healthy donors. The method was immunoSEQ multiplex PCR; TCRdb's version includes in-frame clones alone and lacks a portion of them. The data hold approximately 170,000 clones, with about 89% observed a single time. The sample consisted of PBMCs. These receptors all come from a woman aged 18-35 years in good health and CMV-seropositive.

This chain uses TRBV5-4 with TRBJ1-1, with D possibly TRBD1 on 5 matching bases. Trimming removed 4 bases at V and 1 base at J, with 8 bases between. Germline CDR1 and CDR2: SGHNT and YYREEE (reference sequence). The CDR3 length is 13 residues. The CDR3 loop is CASSRGRNTEAFF. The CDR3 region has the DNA TGTGCCAGCAGCCGGGGGAGGAACACTGAAGCTTTCTTT.

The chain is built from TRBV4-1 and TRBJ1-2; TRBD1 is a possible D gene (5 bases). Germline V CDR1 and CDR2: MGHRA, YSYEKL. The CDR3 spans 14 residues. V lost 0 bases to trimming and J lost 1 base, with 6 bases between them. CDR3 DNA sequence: TGCGCCAGCAGCCAAGACCAGGGTAACTATGGCTACACCTTC. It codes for CASSQDQGNYGYTF.

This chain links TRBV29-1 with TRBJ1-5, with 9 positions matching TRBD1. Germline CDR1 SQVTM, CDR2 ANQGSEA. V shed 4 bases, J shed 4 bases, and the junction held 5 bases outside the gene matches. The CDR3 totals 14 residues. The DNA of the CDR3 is TGCAGCGTTGGTGTGGGGACAGGGAATCAGCCCCAGCATTTT. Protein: CSVGVGTGNQPQHF.

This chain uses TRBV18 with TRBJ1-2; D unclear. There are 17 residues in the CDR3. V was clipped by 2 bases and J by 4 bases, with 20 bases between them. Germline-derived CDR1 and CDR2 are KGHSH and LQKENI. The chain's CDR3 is CASSPSSLGDSSYGYTF. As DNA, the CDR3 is TGTGCCAGCTCACCAAGCTCTCTCGGGGATTCTTCCTATGGCTACACCTTC.

The CDR3 protein is CASSPPLGTEAFF. Here the CDR3 DNA reads TGTGCCAGCTCACCACCCCTAGGAACTGAAGCTTTCTTT. The chain joins TRBV18 to TRBJ1-1; no clear D gene. CDR3 length equals 13 residues. Trimming took 0 bases from V and 5 from J, leaving 7 bases between them. Germline CDR1 KGHSH, CDR2 LQKENI.

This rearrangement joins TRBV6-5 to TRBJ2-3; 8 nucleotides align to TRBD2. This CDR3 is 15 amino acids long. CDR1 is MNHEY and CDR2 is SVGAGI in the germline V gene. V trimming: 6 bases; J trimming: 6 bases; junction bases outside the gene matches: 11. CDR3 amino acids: CASRNAGGAGDTQYF. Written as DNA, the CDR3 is TGTGCCAGCAGGAACGCGGGGGGAGCGGGGGATACGCAGTATTTT.

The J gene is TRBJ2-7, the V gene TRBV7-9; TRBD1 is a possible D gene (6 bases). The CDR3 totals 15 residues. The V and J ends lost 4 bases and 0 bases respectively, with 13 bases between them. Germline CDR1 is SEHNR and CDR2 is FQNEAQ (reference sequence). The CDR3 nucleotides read TGTGCCAGCAGCTCCGGGACACCCTTCTCCTACGAGCAGTACTTC. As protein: CASSSGTPFSYEQYF. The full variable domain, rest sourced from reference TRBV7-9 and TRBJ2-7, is DTGVSQNPRHKITKRGQNVTFRCDPISEHNRLYWYRQTLGQGPEFLTYFQNEAQLEKSRLLSDRFSAERPKGSFSTLEIQRTEQGDSAMYLCASSSGTPFSYEQYFGPGTRLTVT.

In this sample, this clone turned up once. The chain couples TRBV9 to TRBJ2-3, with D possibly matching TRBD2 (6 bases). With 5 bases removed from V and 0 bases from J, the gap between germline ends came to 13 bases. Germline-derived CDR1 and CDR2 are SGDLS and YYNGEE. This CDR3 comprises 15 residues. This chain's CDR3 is CASSGIAASTDTQYF. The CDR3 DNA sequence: TGTGCCAGCAGTGGGATAGCGGCTAGCACAGATACGCAGTATTTT.

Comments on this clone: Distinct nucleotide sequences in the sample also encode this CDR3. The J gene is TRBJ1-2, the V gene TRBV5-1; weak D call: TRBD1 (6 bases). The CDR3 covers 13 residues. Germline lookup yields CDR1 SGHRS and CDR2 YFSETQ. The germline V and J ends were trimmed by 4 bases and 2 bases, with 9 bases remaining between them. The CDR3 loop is CASSLDRNYGYTF. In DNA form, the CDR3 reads TGCGCCAGCAGCCTCGACAGGAACTATGGCTACACCTTC.

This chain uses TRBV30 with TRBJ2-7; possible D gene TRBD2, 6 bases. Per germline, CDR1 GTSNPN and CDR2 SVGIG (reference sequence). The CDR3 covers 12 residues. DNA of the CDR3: TGTGCTGGAGGGGCCAGTCGCTACGAGCAGTACTTC. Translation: CAGGASRYEQYF.

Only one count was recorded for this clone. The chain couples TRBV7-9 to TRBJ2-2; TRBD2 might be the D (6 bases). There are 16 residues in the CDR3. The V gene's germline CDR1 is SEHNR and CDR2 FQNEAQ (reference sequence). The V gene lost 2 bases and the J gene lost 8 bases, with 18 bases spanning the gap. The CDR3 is CASSLLFPLLAGELFF. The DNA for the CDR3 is TGTGCCAGCAGCTTATTATTCCCTCTTCTAGCGGGGGAGCTGTTTTTT.

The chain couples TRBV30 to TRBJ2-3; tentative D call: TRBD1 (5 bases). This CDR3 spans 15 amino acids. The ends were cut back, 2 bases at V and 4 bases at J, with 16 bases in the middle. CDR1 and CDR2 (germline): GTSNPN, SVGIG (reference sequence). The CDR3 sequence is CAWSRAGLFSDTQYF. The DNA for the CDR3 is TGTGCCTGGAGTAGGGCAGGGTTATTTTCAGATACGCAGTATTTT.

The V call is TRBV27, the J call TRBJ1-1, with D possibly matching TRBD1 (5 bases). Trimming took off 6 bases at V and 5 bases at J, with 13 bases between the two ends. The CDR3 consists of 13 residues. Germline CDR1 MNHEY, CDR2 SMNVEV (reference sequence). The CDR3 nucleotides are TGTGCCAGCAGCGGGGGTCGAGGGACTGAAGCTTTCTTT. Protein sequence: CASSGGRGTEAFF.

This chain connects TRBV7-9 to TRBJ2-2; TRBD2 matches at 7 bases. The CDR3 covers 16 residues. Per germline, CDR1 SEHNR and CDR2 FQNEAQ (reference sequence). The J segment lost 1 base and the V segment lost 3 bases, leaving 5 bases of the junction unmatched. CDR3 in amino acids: CASSFGGGMNTGELFF. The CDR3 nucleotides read TGTGCCAGCAGCTTCGGCGGGGGTATGAACACCGGGGAGCTGTTTTTT.

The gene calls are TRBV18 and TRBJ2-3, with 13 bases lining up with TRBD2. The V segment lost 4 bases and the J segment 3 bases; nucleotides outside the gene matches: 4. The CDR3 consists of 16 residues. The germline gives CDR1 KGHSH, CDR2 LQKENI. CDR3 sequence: CASSRGLAGETDTQYF. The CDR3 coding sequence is TGTGCCAGCTCACGTGGACTAGCGGGAGAAACAGATACGCAGTATTTT.

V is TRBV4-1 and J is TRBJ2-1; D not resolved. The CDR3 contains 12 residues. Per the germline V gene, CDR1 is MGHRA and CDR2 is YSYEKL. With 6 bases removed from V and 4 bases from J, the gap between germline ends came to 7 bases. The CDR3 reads CASRAGYNEQFF. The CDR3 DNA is TGCGCCAGCAGGGCAGGTTACAATGAGCAGTTCTTC.

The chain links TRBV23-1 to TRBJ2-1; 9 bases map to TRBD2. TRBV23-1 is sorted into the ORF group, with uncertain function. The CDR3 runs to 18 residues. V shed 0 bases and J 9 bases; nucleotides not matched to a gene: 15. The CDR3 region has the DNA TGCGCCAGCAGTCAATCCGCTATGATGGGCGGGAGGGCCAGTGAGCAGTTCTTC. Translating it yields CASSQSAMMGGRASEQFF.

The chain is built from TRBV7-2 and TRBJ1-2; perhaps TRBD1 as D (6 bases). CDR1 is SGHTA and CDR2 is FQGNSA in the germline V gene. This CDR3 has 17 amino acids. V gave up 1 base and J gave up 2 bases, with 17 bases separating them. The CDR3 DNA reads TGTGCCAGCAGCTTAGGGAGGGGGAGGGGCCGGAACTATGGCTACACCTTC. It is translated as CASSLGRGRGRNYGYTF.

CDR3 residues: CASSPAGYMNTEAFF. In DNA form, the CDR3 reads TGTGCCAGCAGCCCGGCGGGTTACATGAACACTGAAGCTTTCTTT. This chain uses TRBV13 with TRBJ1-1; the D is unclear. From germline, CDR1 is PRHDT and CDR2 FYEKMQ (reference sequence). The length of the CDR3 is 15 residues. With 5 bases removed from V and 0 bases from J, the gap between germline ends came to 13 bases.

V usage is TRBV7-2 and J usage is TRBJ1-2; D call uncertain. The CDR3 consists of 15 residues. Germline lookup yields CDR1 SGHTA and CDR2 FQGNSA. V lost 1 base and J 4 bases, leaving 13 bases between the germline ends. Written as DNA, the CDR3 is TGTGCCAGCAGCTTAGATTTCAGGAATCGCTATGGCTACACCTTC. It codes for CASSLDFRNRYGYTF.

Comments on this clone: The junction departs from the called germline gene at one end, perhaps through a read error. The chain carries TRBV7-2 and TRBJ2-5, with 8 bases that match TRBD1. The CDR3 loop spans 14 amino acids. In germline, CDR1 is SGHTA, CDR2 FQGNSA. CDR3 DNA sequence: TGTGCCAGCAGCCTCGGACAGGGACAAGGGACCCAGTACTTC. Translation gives CASSLGQGQGTQYF.

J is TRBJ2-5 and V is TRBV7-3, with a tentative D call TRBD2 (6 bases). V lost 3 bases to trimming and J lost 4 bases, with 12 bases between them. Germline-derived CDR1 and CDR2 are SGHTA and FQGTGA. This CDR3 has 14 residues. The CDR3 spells CASSFGGAGETQYF. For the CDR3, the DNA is TGTGCCAGCAGCTTTGGAGGGGCTGGAGAGACCCAGTACTTC. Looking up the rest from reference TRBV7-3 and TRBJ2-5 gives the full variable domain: GAGVSQTPSNKVTEKGKYVELRCDPISGHTALYWYRQSLGQGPEFLIYFQGTGAADDSGLPNDRFFAVRPEGSVSTLKIQRTERGDSAVYLCASSFGGAGETQYFGPGTRLLVL.